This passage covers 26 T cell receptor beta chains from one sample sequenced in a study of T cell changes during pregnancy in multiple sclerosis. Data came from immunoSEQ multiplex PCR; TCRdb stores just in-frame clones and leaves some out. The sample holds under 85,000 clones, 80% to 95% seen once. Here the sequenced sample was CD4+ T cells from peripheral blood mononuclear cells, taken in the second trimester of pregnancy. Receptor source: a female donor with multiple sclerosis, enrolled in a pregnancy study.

CDR3 in amino acids: CASREGGREDQPQHF. CDR3 bases: TGCGCCAGCCGAGAGGGGGGTCGGGAGGATCAGCCCCAGCATTTT. This rearrangement joins TRBV5-1 to TRBJ1-5; tentative D call: TRBD1 (6 bases). Germline V lookup: CDR1 SGHRS, CDR2 YFSETQ. CDR3 length: 15 residues. Trimming took 7 bases from V and 5 from J, leaving 19 bases between them.

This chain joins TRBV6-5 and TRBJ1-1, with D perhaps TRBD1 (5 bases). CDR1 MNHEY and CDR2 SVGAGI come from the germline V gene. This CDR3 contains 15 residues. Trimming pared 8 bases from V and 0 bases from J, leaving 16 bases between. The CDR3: CASGPHRSLNTEAFF. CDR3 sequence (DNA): TGTGCCAGCGGTCCTCACAGGTCCTTGAACACTGAAGCTTTCTTT.

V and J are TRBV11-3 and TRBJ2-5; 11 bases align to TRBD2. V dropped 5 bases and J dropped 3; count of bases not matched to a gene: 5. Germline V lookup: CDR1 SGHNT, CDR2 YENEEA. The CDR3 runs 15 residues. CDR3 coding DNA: TGTGCCAGCAGCCCAATAGCGGGGGGGAAAGAGACCCAGTACTTC. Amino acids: CASSPIAGGKETQYF.

The CDR3 DNA sequence: TGTGCCAGCAGCCCACCACTAACCGGGACAGGGAGAGAGACCCAGTACTTC. Residues: CASSPPLTGTGRETQYF. This sequence joins TRBV7-2 and TRBJ2-5; TRBD1 matches 9 bases. The CDR3 is made up of 17 amino acids. The germline V gene has CDR1 SGHTA and CDR2 FQGNSA. Unmatched junction bases numbered 14, after V lost 5 bases and J lost 4 bases.

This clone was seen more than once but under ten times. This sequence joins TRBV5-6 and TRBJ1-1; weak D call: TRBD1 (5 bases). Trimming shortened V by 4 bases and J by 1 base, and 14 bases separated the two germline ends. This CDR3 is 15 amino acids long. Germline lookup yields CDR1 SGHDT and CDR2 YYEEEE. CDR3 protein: CASSRRGTGNTEAFF. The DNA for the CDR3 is TGTGCCAGCAGCCGTCGGGGGACGGGGAACACTGAAGCTTTCTTT.

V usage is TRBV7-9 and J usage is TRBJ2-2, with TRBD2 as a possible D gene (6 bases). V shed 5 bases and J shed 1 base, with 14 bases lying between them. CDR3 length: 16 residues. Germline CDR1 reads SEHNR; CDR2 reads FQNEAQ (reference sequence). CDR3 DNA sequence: TGTGCCAGCAGCAAGGCCGGGACTCTGAACACCGGGGAGCTGTTTTTT. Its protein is CASSKAGTLNTGELFF.

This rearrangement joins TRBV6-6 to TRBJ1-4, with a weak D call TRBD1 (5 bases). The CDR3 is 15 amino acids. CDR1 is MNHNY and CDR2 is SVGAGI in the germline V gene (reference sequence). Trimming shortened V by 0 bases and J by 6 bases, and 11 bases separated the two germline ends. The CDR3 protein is CASSYSAGWHEKLFF. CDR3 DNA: TGTGCCAGCAGTTACTCGGCAGGGTGGCATGAAAAACTGTTTTTT.

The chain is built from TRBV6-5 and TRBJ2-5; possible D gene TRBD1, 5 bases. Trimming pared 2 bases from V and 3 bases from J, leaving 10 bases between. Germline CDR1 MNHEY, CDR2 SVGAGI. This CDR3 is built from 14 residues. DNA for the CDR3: TGTGCCAGCAGTTACAGGGGCTTCAAAGAGACCCAGTACTTC. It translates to CASSYRGFKETQYF.

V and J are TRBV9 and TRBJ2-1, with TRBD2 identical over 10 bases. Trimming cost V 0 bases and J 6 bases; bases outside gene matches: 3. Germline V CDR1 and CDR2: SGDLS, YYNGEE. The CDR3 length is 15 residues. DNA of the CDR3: TGTGCCAGCAGCGTAGGGCTAGCGGGAGCCAATGAGCAGTTCTTC. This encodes CASSVGLAGANEQFF.

The CDR3 DNA reads as TGCGCCAGCAGCTTGGAGGGGGGGGCCACGAGGGATACGCAGTATTTT. Protein: CASSLEGGATRDTQYF. The V call is TRBV5-1, the J call TRBJ2-3; possible D gene TRBD2, 7 bases. The CDR3 covers 16 residues. Germline CDR1 is SGHRS and CDR2 is YFSETQ. Trimming pared 0 bases from V and 6 bases from J, leaving 17 bases between. Full variable domain (remainder filled in from reference TRBV5-1 and TRBJ2-3): KAGVTQTPRYLIKTRGQQVTLSCSPISGHRSVSWYQQTPGQGLQFLFEYFSETQRNKGNFPGRFSGRQFSNSRSEMNVSTLELGDSALYLCASSLEGGATRDTQYFGPGTRLTVL.

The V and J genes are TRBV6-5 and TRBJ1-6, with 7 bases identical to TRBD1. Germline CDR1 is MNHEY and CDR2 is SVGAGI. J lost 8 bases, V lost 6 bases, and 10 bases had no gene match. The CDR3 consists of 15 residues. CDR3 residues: CASSLDRFGDSPLHF. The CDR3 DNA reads TGTGCCAGCAGCCTGGACAGGTTTGGGGATTCACCCCTCCACTTT.

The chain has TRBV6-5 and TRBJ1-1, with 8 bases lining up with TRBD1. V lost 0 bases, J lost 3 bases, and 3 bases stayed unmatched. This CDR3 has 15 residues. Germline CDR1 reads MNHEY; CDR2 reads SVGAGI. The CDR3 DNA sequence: TGTGCCAGCAGTTACTCTAGGACAGGGTACACTGAAGCTTTCTTT. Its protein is CASSYSRTGYTEAFF.

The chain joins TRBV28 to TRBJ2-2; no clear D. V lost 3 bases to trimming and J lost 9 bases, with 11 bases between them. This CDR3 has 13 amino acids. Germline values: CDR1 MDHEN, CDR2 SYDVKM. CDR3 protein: CASSLLGTWELFF. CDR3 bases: TGTGCCAGCAGTTTGCTAGGAACCTGGGAGCTGTTTTTT.

The chain's CDR3 is CACLTSGRADTQYF. The CDR3 nucleotides are TGTGCCTGCTTGACTAGCGGGAGGGCAGATACGCAGTATTTT. This rearrangement joins TRBV30 to TRBJ2-3; the match to TRBD2 covers 14 bases. The germline gives CDR1 GTSNPN, CDR2 SVGIG (reference sequence). CDR3 length equals 14 residues. The V and J ends lost 6 bases and 4 bases, in that order; junction bases with no gene match: 3.

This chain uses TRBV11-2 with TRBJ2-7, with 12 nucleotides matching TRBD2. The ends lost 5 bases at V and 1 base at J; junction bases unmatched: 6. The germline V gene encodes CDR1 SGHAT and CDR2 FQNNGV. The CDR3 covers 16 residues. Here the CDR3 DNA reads TGTGCCAGCAGCCTAACTAGCGGGGGGAGGTCCTACGAGCAGTACTTC. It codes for CASSLTSGGRSYEQYF.

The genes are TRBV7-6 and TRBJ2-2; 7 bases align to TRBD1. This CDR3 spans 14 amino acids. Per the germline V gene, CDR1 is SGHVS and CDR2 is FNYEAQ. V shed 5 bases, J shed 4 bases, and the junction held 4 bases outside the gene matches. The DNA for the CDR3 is TGTGCCAGCAGCCTTGACAGGGTCACCGGGGAGCTGTTTTTT. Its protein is CASSLDRVTGELFF.

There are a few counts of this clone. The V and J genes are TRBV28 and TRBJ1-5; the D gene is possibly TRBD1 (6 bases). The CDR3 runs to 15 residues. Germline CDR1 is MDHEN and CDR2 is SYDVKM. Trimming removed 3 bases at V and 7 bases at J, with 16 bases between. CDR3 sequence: CASSFEQGLGQPQHF. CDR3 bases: TGTGCCAGCAGTTTTGAACAGGGCCTTGGCCAGCCCCAGCATTTT.

The DNA for the CDR3 is TGTGCCAGCAGCTTAAGGGAGAGAGGCAGATCCAGTTCACCCCTCCACTTT. The encoded protein is CASSLRERGRSSSPLHF. The chain combines TRBV7-8 with TRBJ1-6; no clear D gene. Germline V lookup: CDR1 SGHVS, CDR2 FQNEAQ. Trimming stripped 2 bases from V and 9 bases from J, with 20 bases between. This CDR3 comprises 17 residues.

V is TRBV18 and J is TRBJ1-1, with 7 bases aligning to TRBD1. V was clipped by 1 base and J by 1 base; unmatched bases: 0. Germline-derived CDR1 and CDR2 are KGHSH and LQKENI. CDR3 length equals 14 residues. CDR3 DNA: TGTGCCAGCTCACCACAGGGGGCGAACACTGAAGCTTTCTTT. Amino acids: CASSPQGANTEAFF.

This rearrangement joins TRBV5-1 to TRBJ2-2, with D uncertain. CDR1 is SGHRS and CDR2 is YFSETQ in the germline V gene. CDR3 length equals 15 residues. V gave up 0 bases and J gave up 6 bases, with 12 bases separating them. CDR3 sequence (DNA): TGCGCCAGCAGCTTGGCCGTGGGCTCGGCCGGGGAGCTGTTTTTT. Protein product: CASSLAVGSAGELFF.

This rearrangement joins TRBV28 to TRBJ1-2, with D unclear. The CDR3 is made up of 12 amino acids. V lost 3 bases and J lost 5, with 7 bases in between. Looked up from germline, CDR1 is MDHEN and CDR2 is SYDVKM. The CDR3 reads CASSFVSYGYTF. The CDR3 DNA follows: TGTGCCAGCAGTTTTGTCAGTTATGGCTACACCTTC.

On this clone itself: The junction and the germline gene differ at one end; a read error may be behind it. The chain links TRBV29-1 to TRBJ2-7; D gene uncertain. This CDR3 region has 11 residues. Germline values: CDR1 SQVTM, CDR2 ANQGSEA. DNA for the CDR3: TGCACCGTTGGGCAGGCACACGAGCAGTACTTC. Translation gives CTVGQAHEQYF.

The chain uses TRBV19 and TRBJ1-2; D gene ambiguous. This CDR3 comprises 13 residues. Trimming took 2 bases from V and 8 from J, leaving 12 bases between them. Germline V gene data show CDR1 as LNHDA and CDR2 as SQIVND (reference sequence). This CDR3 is CASSISPRRGYTF. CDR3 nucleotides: TGTGCCAGTAGTATAAGCCCTAGGCGAGGCTACACCTTC.

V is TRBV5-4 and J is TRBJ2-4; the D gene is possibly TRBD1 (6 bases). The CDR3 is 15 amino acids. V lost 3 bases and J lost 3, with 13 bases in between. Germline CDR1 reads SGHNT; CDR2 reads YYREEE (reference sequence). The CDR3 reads CASSSPGVGKNIQYF. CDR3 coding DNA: TGTGCCAGCAGCTCCCCAGGGGTTGGCAAAAACATTCAGTACTTC.

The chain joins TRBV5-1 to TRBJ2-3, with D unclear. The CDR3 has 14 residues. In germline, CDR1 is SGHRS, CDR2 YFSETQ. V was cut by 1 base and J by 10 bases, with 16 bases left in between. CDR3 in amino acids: CASSLSGYSAAQYF. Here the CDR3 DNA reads TGCGCCAGCAGCTTGTCGGGTTATAGTGCGGCGCAGTATTTT.

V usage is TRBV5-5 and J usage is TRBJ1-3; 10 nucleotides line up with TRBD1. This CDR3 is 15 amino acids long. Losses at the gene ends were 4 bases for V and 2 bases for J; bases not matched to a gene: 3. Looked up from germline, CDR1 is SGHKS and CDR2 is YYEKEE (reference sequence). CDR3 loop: CASSIGTGAGNTIYF. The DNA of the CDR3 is TGTGCCAGCAGCATCGGGACAGGGGCTGGAAACACCATATATTTT. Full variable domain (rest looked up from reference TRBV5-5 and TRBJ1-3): DAGVTQSPTHLIKTRGQQVTLRCSPISGHKSVSWYQQVLGQGPQFIFQYYEKEERGRGNFPDRFSARQFPNYSSELNVNALLLGDSALYLCASSIGTGAGNTIYFGEGSWLTVV.